A selection of T cell receptor beta chains follows, all from one sample in a study of cytomegalovirus exposure and HLA in healthy donors. Produced via immunoSEQ multiplex PCR; TCRdb's table is partial and in-frame only. The data hold approximately 220,000 clones, with 60% to 85% observed a single time. The sample taken for sequencing was PBMCs. The receptor source for this set is a man aged 35 to 55 in good health and CMV-seronegative. The CDR3 runs from the conserved cysteine through the conserved F or W. D genes are given only for firm matches. Expanded clones are given a class, and other clones once, few, many or no size at all.

CDR3 length,V gene,clone size,J gene,D gene,CDR3 DNA,CDR3 protein
15,TRBV7-3,.,TRBJ2-3,.,TGTGCCAGCAGCCAAACCGGGATAAGCACAGATACGCAGTATTTT,CASSQTGISTDTQYF
15,TRBV6-1,.,TRBJ2-1,TRBD2,TGTGCCAGCAGGATAGCGGGGGGCACCTACAATGAGCAGTTCTTC,CASRIAGGTYNEQFF
11,TRBV7-6,.,TRBJ1-1,.,TGTGCCAGCAGCTCCGGACAAGAAGCTTTCTTT,CASSSGQEAFF
15,TRBV7-2,.,TRBJ1-1,.,TGTGCCAGCAGCTCCAGGGGACCAACCGGGACTGAAGCTTTCTTT,CASSSRGPTGTEAFF
13,TRBV5-6,.,TRBJ2-2,.,TGTGCCAGCAGCTTGGTATACACCGGGGAGCTGTTTTTT,CASSLVYTGELFF
16,TRBV7-2,.,TRBJ2-1,TRBD2,TGTGCCAGCAGCTTAGTCGGGACTAGCGCTTACAATGAGCAGTTCTTC,CASSLVGTSAYNEQFF
17,TRBV5-6,.,TRBJ1-5,TRBD1,TGTGCCAGCAGCAAATTAAACAGGGGGCAAGGCAATCAGCCCCAGCATTTT,CASSKLNRGQGNQPQHF
16,TRBV7-2,.,TRBJ2-1,TRBD2,TGTGCCAGCAGCTTAGTTAGCGGGGGGGACTACAATGAGCAGTTCTTC,CASSLVSGGDYNEQFF
14,TRBV29-1,.,TRBJ1-1,.,TGCAGCTCTTCGCGGATCCTTACGGAGACTGAAGCTTTCTTT,CSSSRILTETEAFF
16,TRBV7-9,once,TRBJ2-5,TRBD1,TGTGCCAGCAGGCCGGGACAGGGGCCGGGTGGAGAGACCCAGTACTTC,CASRPGQGPGGETQYF
15,TRBV6-5,few,TRBJ1-1,.,TGTGCCAGCAGTTACTCAGGGGCTTCGAACACTGAAGCTTTCTTT,CASSYSGASNTEAFF
14,TRBV6-4,.,TRBJ1-5,.,TGTGCCAGCAGTGATTGGGGGAGGAATCAGCCCCAGCATTTT,CASSDWGRNQPQHF
16,TRBV7-2,few,TRBJ1-4,.,TGTGCCAGCAGCTTAGTTGGGGCCGGATTTAATGAAAAACTGTTTTTT,CASSLVGAGFNEKLFF
14,TRBV4-1,once,TRBJ2-7,TRBD1,TGCGCCAGCAGCCCCGGGACAGGGGGCTACGAGCAGTACTTC,CASSPGTGGYEQYF
13,TRBV9,.,TRBJ1-1,.,TGTGCCAGCACTCCCTACGTCGGCACTGAAGCTTTCTTT,CASTPYVGTEAFF
12,TRBV5-5,.,TRBJ1-2,TRBD1,TGTGCCAGCAGTCGGACAGGCAGTGGCTACACCTTC,CASSRTGSGYTF
15,TRBV4-1,.,TRBJ2-2,.,TGCGCCAGCAGCCAAGATGCGTTGAGTCCCGGGGAGCTGTTTTTT,CASSQDALSPGELFF
15,TRBV11-1,.,TRBJ1-6,.,TGTGCCAGCAGCACCCGGACAGACTATAATTCACCCCTCCACTTT,CASSTRTDYNSPLHF
15,TRBV19,few,TRBJ1-1,TRBD1,TGTGCCAGCCCTGAAACCGGACAGGGGTCCACTGAAGCTTTCTTT,CASPETGQGSTEAFF
16,TRBV9,.,TRBJ1-1,TRBD1,TGTGCCAGCAGCGCTCAAACAGGGGACCGTAACACTGAAGCTTTCTTT,CASSAQTGDRNTEAFF
16,TRBV7-2,.,TRBJ2-1,TRBD2,TGTGCCAGCAGCTTAGTTAGCGGGAGCAGGGGGGTTGAGCAGTTCTTC,CASSLVSGSRGVEQFF
15,TRBV7-2,.,TRBJ2-3,TRBD1,TGTGCCAGCAGCCTGGGACAGACCTTTTGGGATACGCAGTATTTT,CASSLGQTFWDTQYF
15,TRBV6-5,.,TRBJ2-5,TRBD2,TGTGCCAGCTCCCCACGCGGGGGGGCCCAAGAGACCCAGTACTTC,CASSPRGGAQETQYF
16,TRBV9,.,TRBJ1-4,.,TGTGCCAGCAGCGTAATACCGGGGGCAACTAATGAAAAACTGTTTTTT,CASSVIPGATNEKLFF
15,TRBV6-1,few,TRBJ2-1,TRBD2,TGTGCCAGCAGTGAGATAGCGGGGGCACCAGATGAGCAGTTCTTC,CASSEIAGAPDEQFF
17,TRBV19,.,TRBJ1-2,TRBD1,TGTGCCAGTAGTATAATGGGACAGGGGATTGCTAACTATGGCTACACCTTC,CASSIMGQGIANYGYTF
13,TRBV4-2,.,TRBJ2-7,.,TGTGCCAGCAGCGCCGGTCACTCCTACGAGCAGTACTTC,CASSAGHSYEQYF
15,TRBV6-6,few,TRBJ2-3,TRBD2,TGTGCCAGCTCAACGCGGGGGGGTAGCGCAGATACGCAGTATTTT,CASSTRGGSADTQYF
14,TRBV29-1,.,TRBJ2-3,TRBD1,TGCAGCGGGGACAGGGGTTCGGCCACAGATACGCAGTATTTT,CSGDRGSATDTQYF
14,TRBV5-1,.,TRBJ1-1,.,TGCGCCAGCAGCTTGCCAAACTCGGGCACTGAAGCTTTCTTT,CASSLPNSGTEAFF
16,TRBV7-6,.,TRBJ1-1,.,TGTGCCAGCAGCTACGGGCAAGGACTTATGAACACTGAAGCTTTCTTT,CASSYGQGLMNTEAFF
15,TRBV18,.,TRBJ2-7,.,TGTGCCAGCTCACCACCGTTTACAGGGCCTAGGGAGCAGTACTTC,CASSPPFTGPREQYF
15,TRBV9,few,TRBJ1-2,.,TGTGCCAGCAGTCTCGACAGTTTTACTAACTATGGCTACACCTTC,CASSLDSFTNYGYTF
14,TRBV28,.,TRBJ2-5,.,TGTGCCAGCAGTTCCCAAAGCGGTTCACAGACCCAGTACTTC,CASSSQSGSQTQYF
15,TRBV7-9,.,TRBJ1-6,.,TGTTCCAGCAGCTTAGCTGCAAGGGGGATTTCACCCCTCCACTTT,CSSSLAARGISPLHF
15,TRBV7-2,.,TRBJ2-7,TRBD1,TGTGCCAGCAGCCCAATCCACACGGGGGACAGGGGTTTCTACTTC,CASSPIHTGDRGFYF
13,TRBV5-1,.,TRBJ2-7,TRBD1,TGCGCCAGCAGCTCCGGGACAGCCTACGAGCAGTACTTC,CASSSGTAYEQYF
16,TRBV5-4,.,TRBJ2-4,TRBD1,TGTGCCAGCAGCTCGACAGGGGGCGCAACCAAAAACATTCAGTACTTC,CASSSTGGATKNIQYF
15,TRBV7-9,.,TRBJ2-1,TRBD2,TGTGCCAGCAGCTCTAGCGGGGGGGCAGGAAATGAGCAGTTCTTC,CASSSSGGAGNEQFF
16,TRBV28,.,TRBJ1-1,.,TGTGCCAGCATTCCCCTGGTCAAGGGAGGGTTGGCTGAAGCTTTCTTT,CASIPLVKGGLAEAFF
13,TRBV30,.,TRBJ1-2,.,TGTGCCTGCAGTCCGGGGACAAACTATGGCTACACCTTC,CACSPGTNYGYTF
12,TRBV19,.,TRBJ2-2,.,TGTGCCATTCTTACGAACACCGGGGAGCTGTTTTTT,CAILTNTGELFF
16,TRBV10-3,.,TRBJ1-1,TRBD1,TGTGCCATTTCGTACTATAAGACAGGGCCGAACACTGAAGCTTTCTTT,CAISYYKTGPNTEAFF
15,TRBV5-1,.,TRBJ1-2,TRBD1,TGCGCCAGCAGCTTCGAGGGACAGGGGGCTCGTGGCTACACCTTC,CASSFEGQGARGYTF
13,TRBV2,.,TRBJ2-5,.,TGTGCCAGCAGTCTGGGGGGAAGGGAGACCCAGTACTTC,CASSLGGRETQYF
16,TRBV9,.,TRBJ2-3,.,TGTGCCAGCCCCACACAACAGGGCACCTGCACAGATACGCAGTATTTT,CASPTQQGTCTDTQYF
15,TRBV4-1,.,TRBJ2-7,.,TGCGCCAGCAGCCAGGTGACCGGGACTGGAACTAAGCAGTACTTC,CASSQVTGTGTKQYF
14,TRBV29-1,.,TRBJ2-7,TRBD1,TGCAGCGTTGAAGCCGGGACAGGGGGCTACGAGCAGTACTTC,CSVEAGTGGYEQYF
13,TRBV7-3,few,TRBJ2-3,TRBD2,TGTGCCAGCAGCCCTACTCCTAGCGGGGGGCAGTATTTT,CASSPTPSGGQYF
16,TRBV7-3,.,TRBJ2-1,TRBD1,TGTGCCAGCAGCTTAAGTGCAGGGGGCCCCTACAATGAGCAGTTCTTC,CASSLSAGGPYNEQFF
15,TRBV19,.,TRBJ1-5,TRBD1,TGTGCCAGTGACAGGGGTCGATATAGCAATCAGCCCCAGCATTTT,CASDRGRYSNQPQHF
11,TRBV5-8,once,TRBJ2-1,.,TGTGCCAGCAGCTTGGGGGGCACGCAGTTCTTC,CASSLGGTQFF
14,TRBV10-3,.,TRBJ2-7,TRBD2,TGTGCCATCGGTGGGACTAGCGGAATATACGAGCAGTACTTC,CAIGGTSGIYEQYF
15,TRBV18,.,TRBJ2-7,TRBD1,TGTGCCAGCTCACGGGACAGGGGACATTCCTACGAGCAGTACTTC,CASSRDRGHSYEQYF
16,TRBV2,.,TRBJ1-1,TRBD1,TGTGCCAGCAGTGATAAGGGGGCAGACCATGGCACTGAAGCTTTCTTT,CASSDKGADHGTEAFF